This section outlines one TCR beta chain sequence together with its context. The CDR3 consists of 15 residues. Trimming took 0 bases from V and 2 from J, leaving 11 bases between them. Germline values: CDR1 SGHKS, CDR2 YYEKEE (reference sequence). The data were obtained in a study of control samples from healthy donors and cancer patients. TCRdb keeps only in-frame clones here, not all; method: immunoSEQ multiplex PCR. Counted here are roughly 100,000 clones, around 88% occurring once; the ten biggest clones make up 13% to 15%. The specimen was blood. The rearrangement uses TRBV5-5 and TRBJ1-2; D uncertain. This sequence originates from a man aged 25 to 40 in good health. The CDR3 DNA is TGTGCCAGCAGCTTGGGTTATTTGGAGAACTATGGCTACACCTTC. It encodes CASSLGYLENYGYTF.